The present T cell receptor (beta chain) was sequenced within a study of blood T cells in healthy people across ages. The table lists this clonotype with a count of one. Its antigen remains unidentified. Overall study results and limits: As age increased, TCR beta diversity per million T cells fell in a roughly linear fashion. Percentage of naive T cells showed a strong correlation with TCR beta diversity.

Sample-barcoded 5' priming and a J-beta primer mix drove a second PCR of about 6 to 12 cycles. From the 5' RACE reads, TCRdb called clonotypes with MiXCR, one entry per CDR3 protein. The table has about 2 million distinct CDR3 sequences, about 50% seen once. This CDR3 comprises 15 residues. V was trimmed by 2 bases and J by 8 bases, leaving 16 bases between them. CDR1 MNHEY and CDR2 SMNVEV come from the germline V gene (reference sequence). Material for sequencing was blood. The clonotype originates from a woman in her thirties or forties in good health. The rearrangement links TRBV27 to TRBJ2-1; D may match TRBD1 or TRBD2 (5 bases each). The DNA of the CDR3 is TGTGCCAGCAGTTTAATGGGGGTCATGACTGATGAGCAGTTCTTC. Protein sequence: CASSLMGVMTDEQFF.